This entry describes one T cell receptor (beta chain). What it binds is unknown. TCRdb keeps only in-frame clones here, not all; method: immunoSEQ multiplex PCR. This table holds tens of thousands of clones, over 80% found once. These data originate in a study of OX40 agonist ivuxolimab in advanced cancers. At the level of the study: One patient with hepatocellular carcinoma and two with cutaneous melanoma, three in all, had partial responses.

Germline CDR1 reads SGHTA; CDR2 reads FQGTGA. V lost 8 bases and J lost 3, with 12 bases in between. There are 13 residues in the CDR3. Study findings and constraints: Averaged across samples, CD8+ T cells carried more expanded clones than CD4+ did.

The V and J genes are TRBV7-3 and TRBJ2-3; D is undetermined. The sample in question was CD4+ or CD8+ T cells sorted from blood, obtained in a trial of the OX40 agonist ivuxolimab. The clonotype originates from an adult with an advanced solid tumor such as melanoma, head and neck, liver or kidney cancer. The CDR3 protein is CASGSRSTDTQYF. The CDR3 DNA sequence: TGTGCCAGCGGCTCTCGCTCGACAGATACGCAGTATTTT.